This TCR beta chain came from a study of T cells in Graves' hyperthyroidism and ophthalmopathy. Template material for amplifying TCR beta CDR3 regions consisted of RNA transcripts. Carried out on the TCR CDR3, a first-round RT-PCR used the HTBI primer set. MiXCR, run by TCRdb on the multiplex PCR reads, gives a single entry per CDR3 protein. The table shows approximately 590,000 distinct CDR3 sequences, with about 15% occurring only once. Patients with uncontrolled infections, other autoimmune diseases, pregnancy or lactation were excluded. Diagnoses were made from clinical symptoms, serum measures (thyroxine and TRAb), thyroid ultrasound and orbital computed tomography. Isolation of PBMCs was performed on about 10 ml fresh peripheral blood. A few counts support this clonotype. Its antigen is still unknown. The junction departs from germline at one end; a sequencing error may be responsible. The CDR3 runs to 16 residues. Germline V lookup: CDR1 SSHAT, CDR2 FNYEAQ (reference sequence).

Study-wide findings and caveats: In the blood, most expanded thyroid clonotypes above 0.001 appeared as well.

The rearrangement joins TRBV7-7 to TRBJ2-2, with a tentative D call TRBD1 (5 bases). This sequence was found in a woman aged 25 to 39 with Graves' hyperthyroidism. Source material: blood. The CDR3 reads CASSLGQGTNTGELFF. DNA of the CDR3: TGTGCTAGCAGCTTAGGTCAGGGCACGAACACCGGGGAGCTGTTTTTT.